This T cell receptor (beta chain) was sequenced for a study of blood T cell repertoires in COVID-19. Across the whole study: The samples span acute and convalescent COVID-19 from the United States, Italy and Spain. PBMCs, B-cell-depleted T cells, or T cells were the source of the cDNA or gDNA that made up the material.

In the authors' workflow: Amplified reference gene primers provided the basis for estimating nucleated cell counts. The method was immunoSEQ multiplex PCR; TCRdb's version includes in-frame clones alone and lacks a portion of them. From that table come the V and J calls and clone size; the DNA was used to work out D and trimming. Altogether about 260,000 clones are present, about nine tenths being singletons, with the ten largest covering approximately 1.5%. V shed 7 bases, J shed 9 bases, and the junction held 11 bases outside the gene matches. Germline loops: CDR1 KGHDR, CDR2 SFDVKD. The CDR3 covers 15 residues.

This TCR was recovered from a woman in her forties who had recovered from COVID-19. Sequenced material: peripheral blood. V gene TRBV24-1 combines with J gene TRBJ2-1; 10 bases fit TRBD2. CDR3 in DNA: TGTGCCACCAGCAGCGAGCGGGGGGGCCGAAGTGAGCAGTTCTTC. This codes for CATSSERGGRSEQFF.